Below, 20 T cell receptor beta chains from the same sample are listed, as sequenced in a study of blood T cell repertoires in COVID-19. TCRdb's copy holds only in-frame clones and misses some; the assay was immunoSEQ multiplex PCR. The data show over 15,000 clones, 80% to 90% seen once. Sequencing input: peripheral blood. Every receptor here comes from a human donor in a cohort sampled during active COVID-19.

The chain couples TRBV7-2 to TRBJ2-3; 13 bases agree with TRBD2. The CDR3 has 18 residues. The germline V gene has CDR1 SGHTA and CDR2 FQGNSA. The junction had 6 bases not matched to a gene; V was cut back by 0 bases and J by 3 bases. CDR3 in DNA: TGTGCCAGCAGCTTAGCAGGGAGGACTAGCGGGGGAACAGATACGCAGTATTTT. Encoded protein: CASSLAGRTSGGTDTQYF.

The chain carries TRBV19 and TRBJ2-3, with TRBD2 matching 9 bases. Germline trimming cut 5 bases from V and 2 bases from J; bases unmatched to any gene: 11. This CDR3 contains 17 residues. Per the germline V gene, CDR1 is LNHDA and CDR2 is SQIVND (reference sequence). This CDR3 reads CASSSWNSGSLTDTQYF. The DNA of the CDR3 is TGTGCCAGTAGTTCCTGGAATAGCGGGAGTCTCACAGATACGCAGTATTTT.

Written as DNA, the CDR3 is TGTGCCAGCAGTTCAGGGGGCGGAAGGATGAACACTGAAGCTTTCTTT. Residues: CASSSGGGRMNTEAFF. This chain joins TRBV28 and TRBJ1-1, with 8 bases fitting TRBD1. The CDR3 contains 16 residues. V shed 4 bases and J 0 bases; nucleotides not matched to a gene: 7. The germline CDR1 and CDR2 sequences are MDHEN and SYDVKM.

CDR3 nucleotides: TGTGCCAGCAGCCAAGGGACTAGCGGGAGTAGTGCCGGGGAGCTGTTTTTT. Its translation: CASSQGTSGSSAGELFF. The genes are TRBV9 and TRBJ2-2; 14 bases line up with TRBD2. The trim removed 4 bases at V and 6 bases at J, leaving 8 bases unmatched. Germline CDR1 SGDLS, CDR2 YYNGEE. This CDR3 has 17 amino acids.

The chain recombines TRBV5-1 with TRBJ1-2; perhaps TRBD1 as D (5 bases). In germline, CDR1 is SGHRS, CDR2 YFSETQ. V was shortened by 0 bases and J by 5 bases, with 8 bases between the two germline ends. The CDR3 has 13 residues. The CDR3 region is CASSLGQQYGYTF. The CDR3 region has the DNA TGCGCCAGCAGCTTGGGACAGCAGTATGGCTACACCTTC.

The V call is TRBV6-1, the J call TRBJ1-1; TRBD1 matches 7 bases. Germline V gives CDR1 MNHNS, CDR2 SASEGT. This CDR3 is built from 15 residues. V lost 2 bases, J lost 4 bases, and 7 bases stayed unmatched. The CDR3 region has the DNA TGTGCCAGCAGTGAAATGACAGGGTATCGCACTGAAGCTTTCTTT. Translated: CASSEMTGYRTEAFF.

The chain combines TRBV6-1 with TRBJ1-5, with D maybe TRBD1 (5 bases). V was trimmed by 2 bases and J by 6 bases, leaving 17 bases between them. This CDR3 is 16 amino acids long. Germline-derived CDR1 and CDR2 are MNHNS and SASEGT. CDR3 protein: CASSEIGLQGTQPQHF. CDR3 bases: TGTGCCAGCAGTGAAATAGGGTTGCAGGGCACTCAGCCCCAGCATTTT.

This clone showed up just once. The rearrangement links TRBV7-9 to TRBJ2-5; tentatively, D is TRBD1 (5 bases). The CDR3 length is 18 residues. Germline V lookup: CDR1 SEHNR, CDR2 FQNEAQ (reference sequence). Trimming shortened V by 7 bases and J by 0 bases, and 24 bases separated the two germline ends. The CDR3 sequence is CASIPGPTVITDQETQYF. DNA of the CDR3: TGTGCCAGCATTCCCGGACCGACAGTGATTACTGACCAAGAGACCCAGTACTTC.

The chain carries TRBV4-3 and TRBJ1-6; TRBD1 is a possible D gene (5 bases). V was shortened by 3 bases and J by 7 bases, with 10 bases between the two germline ends. This CDR3 is built from 14 residues. Per germline, CDR1 LGHNA and CDR2 YSLEER. DNA for the CDR3: TGCGCCAGCAGCCAGAGACAGCAGAATTCACCCCTCCACTTT. Residues: CASSQRQQNSPLHF.

In DNA, the CDR3 is TGTGCCAGCAGTTCACAGGGGGCGCGCACAGATACGCAGTATTTT. This codes for CASSSQGARTDTQYF. This rearrangement joins TRBV27 to TRBJ2-3, with 9 bases fitting TRBD1. This CDR3 is 15 amino acids long. Germline-derived CDR1 and CDR2 are MNHEY and SMNVEV (reference sequence). The ends lost 4 bases at V and 1 base at J; junction bases unmatched: 3.

This chain joins TRBV28 and TRBJ1-5; possible D gene TRBD1, 5 bases. This CDR3 has 15 amino acids. Trimming left V 9 bases short and J 4 bases short, with 19 bases between. Germline CDR1 and CDR2: MDHEN and SYDVKM. The chain's CDR3 is CASLPGGSPNQPQHF. CDR3 in DNA: TGTGCCAGTCTCCCGGGGGGATCCCCGAATCAGCCCCAGCATTTT.

The chain combines TRBV28 with TRBJ1-6, with D maybe TRBD1 (5 bases). Trimming pared 5 bases from V and 0 bases from J, leaving 11 bases between. The CDR3 extends over 16 amino acids. In germline, CDR1 is MDHEN, CDR2 SYDVKM. Here the CDR3 reads CASSTTVSSYNSPLHF. CDR3 bases: TGTGCCAGCAGTACGACAGTAAGCTCCTATAATTCACCCCTCCACTTT.

This clone was seen more than once but under ten times. This CDR3 reads CASRLGEGGYEQYF. CDR3 in DNA: TGTGCCAGCAGACTCGGGGAGGGGGGCTACGAGCAGTACTTC. This rearrangement joins TRBV7-2 to TRBJ2-7; D is perhaps TRBD2 (7 bases). The CDR3 covers 14 residues. The germline V gene encodes CDR1 SGHTA and CDR2 FQGNSA. Trimming removed 6 bases at V and 3 bases at J, with 15 bases between. Combining the CDR3 with reference TRBV7-2 and TRBJ2-7 gives the whole variable domain GAGVSQSPSNKVTEKGKDVELRCDPISGHTALYWYRQSLGQGLEFLIYFQGNSAPDKSGLPSDRFSAERTGGSVSTLTIQRTQQEDSAVYLCASRLGEGGYEQYFGPGTRLTVT.

The CDR3 here is CASSVNGDRTEAFF. CDR3 bases: TGTGCCAGTAGCGTGAACGGGGATCGCACTGAAGCTTTCTTT. This rearrangement joins TRBV19 to TRBJ1-1; D remains ambiguous. Germline V lookup: CDR1 LNHDA, CDR2 SQIVND (reference sequence). V lost 6 bases and J lost 4, with 15 bases in between. This CDR3 has 14 residues.

This chain connects TRBV5-1 to TRBJ2-6; 7 positions match TRBD1. V was clipped by 4 bases and J by 0 bases; unmatched bases: 10. Germline CDR1 and CDR2: SGHRS and YFSETQ. The CDR3 covers 18 residues. The CDR3 here is CASSPTTGSSSGANVLTF. In DNA form, the CDR3 reads TGCGCCAGCAGCCCCACGACAGGGTCGAGCTCTGGGGCCAACGTCCTGACTTTC.

The CDR3 DNA reads TGTGCCAGCAGCTCAAAAGCGGGAGGGCCGCGCTATGAGCAGTTCTTC. Encoded protein: CASSSKAGGPRYEQFF. The genes are TRBV7-6 and TRBJ2-1; 10 bases map to TRBD2. This CDR3 is 16 amino acids long. The V and J ends lost 4 bases and 8 bases, in that order; junction bases with no gene match: 11. Per germline, CDR1 SGHVS and CDR2 FNYEAQ.

The J gene is TRBJ2-5, the V gene TRBV9, with 7 bases that match TRBD1. The V gene's germline CDR1 is SGDLS and CDR2 YYNGEE. The CDR3 is 15 residues long. J was trimmed by 1 base and V by 5 bases; bases with no gene match: 8. The CDR3 spells CASSARGRPQETQYF. CDR3 nucleotides: TGTGCCAGCAGTGCTAGGGGGCGCCCCCAAGAGACCCAGTACTTC.

The chain carries TRBV4-2 and TRBJ2-1, with D uncertain. Germline V lookup: CDR1 LGHNA, CDR2 YNFKEQ. V lost 0 bases to trimming and J lost 4 bases, with 7 bases between them. This CDR3 region has 14 residues. CDR3 region: CASSQDAGYNEQFF. CDR3 coding DNA: TGTGCCAGCAGCCAAGACGCAGGATACAATGAGCAGTTCTTC.

V gene TRBV6-5 combines with J gene TRBJ2-5; D not resolved. Per germline, CDR1 MNHEY and CDR2 SVGAGI. Trimming pared 0 bases from V and 2 bases from J, leaving 10 bases between. This CDR3 region has 15 residues. The CDR3 nucleotides read TGTGCCAGCAGTTACTCCAGGCTAAGACAAGAGACCCAGTACTTC. It yields the protein CASSYSRLRQETQYF.

The V call is TRBV7-3, the J call TRBJ2-3, with 8 bases lining up with TRBD2. V gave up 5 bases and J gave up 4 bases; unmatched junction bases: 11. This CDR3 has 16 amino acids. Germline CDR1 and CDR2: SGHTA and FQGTGA. The CDR3: CASSPSGGAGADTQYF. In nucleotides, the CDR3 is TGTGCCAGCAGCCCGTCGGGAGGGGCCGGGGCAGATACGCAGTATTTT.